One and the same sample provided the 10 T cell receptor beta chains below, sequenced in a study of Tregs in tolerant kidney transplant recipients. Clones were sequenced by immunoSEQ multiplex PCR, and TCRdb holds only the in-frame ones, with some missing. The sample lists tens of thousands of clones, roughly 93% occurring once. Related graft donors supplied nonmyeloablative bone marrow transplants, and mixed chimerism was transient. This sample comprised CD4+ T cells from blood (PBMCs), obtained 12 months after the transplant. These receptors were taken from a human patient who received a combined kidney and bone marrow transplant. Some T cells may be provided by the graft donor.

V is TRBV9 and J is TRBJ1-2, with 7 bases matching TRBD1. V lost 4 bases, J lost 0 bases, and 15 bases stayed unmatched. The CDR3 sequence is 18 residues long. The germline CDR1 and CDR2 sequences are SGDLS and YYNGEE. DNA for the CDR3: TGTGCCAGCAGCCCCGGGTCTACAGGGGTCCTCTCTAACTATGGCTACACCTTC. Its protein is CASSPGSTGVLSNYGYTF.

The chain links TRBV5-1 to TRBJ2-2, with 8 nucleotides matching TRBD2. The V gene's germline CDR1 is SGHRS and CDR2 YFSETQ. Trimming at V came to 3 bases and at J to 3 bases, leaving 4 bases not matched to a gene. The CDR3 runs to 15 residues. CDR3 residues: CASSSGGGYTGELFF. In nucleotides, the CDR3 is TGCGCCAGCAGCTCCGGGGGGGGATACACCGGGGAGCTGTTTTTT.

As concerns this clone: The sample contains more than one DNA sequence encoding this CDR3. This sequence joins TRBV6-6 and TRBJ2-3; D might be TRBD2 (5 bases). Trimming took 3 bases from V and 5 from J, leaving 6 bases between them. The V gene's germline CDR1 is MNHNY and CDR2 SVGAGI (reference sequence). The CDR3 is 12 residues long. This CDR3 is CASSYGRDTQYF. CDR3 bases: TGTGCCAGCAGTTATGGGAGAGATACGCAGTATTTT.

This clone has only a few counts. The chain is built from TRBV2 and TRBJ1-3; D gene uncertain. There are 15 residues in the CDR3. V was cut by 4 bases and J by 0 bases, with 10 bases left in between. CDR1 and CDR2 (germline): SNHLY, FYNNEI. This chain's CDR3 is CASSVSLSSGNTIYF. The CDR3 bases are TGTGCCAGCAGTGTTTCGCTGAGCTCTGGAAACACCATATATTTT. The whole variable domain, filled in from reference TRBV2 and TRBJ1-3, reads EPEVTQTPSHQVTQMGQEVILRCVPISNHLYFYWYRQILGQKVEFLVSFYNNEISEKSEIFDDQFSVERPDGSNFTLKIRSTKLEDSAMYFCASSVSLSSGNTIYFGEGSWLTVV.

The chain couples TRBV18 to TRBJ2-4; 8 bases agree with TRBD1. The CDR3 consists of 14 residues. V trimming: 3 bases; J trimming: 8 bases; junction bases outside the gene matches: 6. Germline V gene sequence: CDR1 KGHSH, CDR2 LQKENI. The CDR3 DNA sequence: TGTGCCAGCTCACCGATGACAGGGGTAGACATTCAGTACTTC. It encodes CASSPMTGVDIQYF.

J is TRBJ2-5 and V is TRBV6-5, with D maybe TRBD1 (6 bases). The V end lost 6 bases, the J end lost 5 bases, and 19 bases lay between the germline ends. Germline V gives CDR1 MNHEY, CDR2 SVGAGI. CDR3 length: 15 amino acids. The CDR3, as DNA: TGTGCCAGCAGCCAACCAGGTGGACAGTACGAGACCCAGTACTTC. This gives the protein CASSQPGGQYETQYF.

The V gene is TRBV11-3, the J gene TRBJ2-6; possibly TRBD1 for D (6 bases). The CDR3 length is 16 residues. Trimming pared 4 bases from V and 3 bases from J, leaving 13 bases between. Germline V gene sequence: CDR1 SGHNT, CDR2 YENEEA. The CDR3 nucleotides read TGTGCCAGCAGCTCCCCTCAGGGGAGTGGGGCCAACGTCCTGACTTTC. Translating gives CASSSPQGSGANVLTF.

The V gene is TRBV27, the J gene TRBJ2-5; 16 positions match TRBD2. The J call may be incorrect, as the DNA end agrees better with TRBJ2-7. The CDR3 runs to 17 residues. Germline CDR1 reads MNHEY; CDR2 reads SMNVEV (reference sequence). The CDR3: CASSRGTSGGAVYEQYF. In DNA form, the CDR3 reads TGTGCCAGCAGTCGCGGGACTAGCGGGGGGGCAGTTTACGAGCAGTACTTC.

V gene TRBV7-2 combines with J gene TRBJ2-1, with D possibly matching TRBD1 (6 bases). The CDR3 has 15 amino acids. Germline CDR1 reads SGHTA; CDR2 reads FQGNSA. V was clipped by 3 bases and J by 4 bases, with 13 bases between them. In DNA form, the CDR3 reads TGTGCCAGCAGCTTGGACACAGGGAGTTACAATGAGCAGTTCTTC. This encodes CASSLDTGSYNEQFF.

With regard to this clone: The conserved closing phenylalanine or tryptophan is absent in this CDR3, likely reflecting a read error. The J gene is TRBJ2-3, the V gene TRBV2, with D uncertain. Germline V gives CDR1 SNHLY, CDR2 FYNNEI. The germline V and J ends were trimmed by 0 bases and 5 bases, with 6 bases remaining between them. The CDR3 runs to 13 residues. In nucleotides, the CDR3 is TGTGCCAGCAGTGAAGCGCTGGGAGATACGCAGTATTCT. It codes for CASSEALGDTQYS.